This TCR beta chain derives from a study of graft-versus-host responses after intestinal transplantation (dated by TCRdb to the early 2020s). A note on the overall study: Recipients received multivisceral, liver-intestinal, or isolated intestinal transplants. After intestinal transplantation, graft-versus-host and host-versus-graft alloreactive T cell clones were followed in the graft, circulation and bone marrow using bulk TCR-beta CDR3 sequencing. A peak of at least 4% donor T cells among recipient peripheral blood mononuclear cells was the definition used for donor T cell macrochimerism. To identify alloreactive clones, pre-transplant mixed lymphocyte reaction products were sequenced and then compared with unstimulated pre-transplant donor and recipient T cells. The cohort enrolled under 25 intestinal transplant recipients including one retransplant, and a few patients lacking pretransplant specimens were excluded. Samples from a few later patients were sequenced in-house on an Illumina MiSeq with MiXCR processing rather than by the commercial service. Every recipient was given anti-thymocyte globulin induction, followed by 3 to 4 years of maintenance tacrolimus and steroids. Study-wide conclusions, independent of this receptor: In patients with donor T cell macrochimerism, the allografts had high GvH to HvG T cell clonal ratios. GvH clones turned up in recipient bone marrow, with some appearing earlier in ileal mucosa or blood, a pattern consistent with an intestinal mucosal origin. Conclusions were limited by the relatively low number and heterogeneity of intestinal transplant patients. Early after transplant, declines in HvG clones were associated with peak levels of circulating GvH clones.

Regarding this clone: This receptor's antigen is unknown. No base quality values were provided; no much bigger clone lies one nucleotide off.

Explained via the paper, the time point label denotes: cells obtained before transplantation from donor or recipient. CD3+CD4+ and CD3+CD8+ populations were FACS-sorted from unstimulated pre-transplant donor and recipient cells taken from spleen or lymph nodes. As encoded in the germline V gene, CDR1 is SNHLY while CDR2 is FYNNEI. The CDR3, from cysteine to phenylalanine, totals 13 residues. Only the CDR3 DNA stays, 39 bases, in frame from base 1. Relative to germline, V is 3 bases shorter and J is 2 bases shorter, with 6 bases between their ends. Library preparation was by the immunoSEQ multiplex PCR assay. For most patients, genomic DNA was isolated using the Qiagen DNeasy Blood and Tissue Kit and was shipped frozen to Adaptive Biotechnologies for TCR sequencing. For most patients, genomic DNA was subjected to high-throughput TCR-beta CDR3 sequencing by Adaptive Biotechnologies. Under the source paper's analysis protocol: Adaptive's ImmunoSEQ software was the source of the TCR sequencing data for 15 to 20 patients, while a few other patients were processed with MiXCR and VDJtools. To correct CD4 versus CD8 sorting errors, any sequence found in both subsets at a frequency ratio below 5:1 was removed. CDR3 nucleotide sequences shared between donor and recipient were removed because the origin of such sequences could not be assigned. To count as alloreactive, a clone needed at least 2-fold expansion over unstimulated cells and a minimum CFSE-low frequency of 0.002% (template counts) or 0.001% (read counts). Clones detected in sequenced pre-transplant spleen, lymph node, or MLR CFSE-low populations of the donor or recipient were defined as mappable. The cumulative frequency of alloreactive clones was calculated as a percentage of all sequences, weighted by copy number. TCRdb obtained this table from immuneACCESS and retained in-frame rearrangements with V and J assigned. These tables miss some clones; where compared with another copy, unresolved V genes account for less than half of the shortfall, and the remainder is unexplained. V, J and clone size are those of that table, while D and trimming were read from the DNA. Counted in this sample were tens of thousands of clones; about 90% of them appeared once. Of the sample, 2.5% is held by the ten largest clones.

The starting material was unstimulated CD8+ T cells sorted from spleen or lymph node cells, obtained before intestinal transplant. The rearranged chain carries TRBV2 and TRBJ2-3; no D gene can be assigned with confidence. The clonotype originates from a human donor who received an intestinal transplant. The nucleotide sequence is given as TGTGCCAGCAGTGACAGGATCACAGATACGCAGTATTTT. Its amino acids are CASSDRITDTQYF. Outside the CDR3, residues come from the reference TRBV2 and TRBJ2-3 proteins, so the full variable domain is: EPEVTQTPSHQVTQMGQEVILRCVPISNHLYFYWYRQILGQKVEFLVSFYNNEISEKSEIFDDQFSVERPDGSNFTLKIRSTKLEDSAMYFCASSDRITDTQYFGPGTRLTVL.